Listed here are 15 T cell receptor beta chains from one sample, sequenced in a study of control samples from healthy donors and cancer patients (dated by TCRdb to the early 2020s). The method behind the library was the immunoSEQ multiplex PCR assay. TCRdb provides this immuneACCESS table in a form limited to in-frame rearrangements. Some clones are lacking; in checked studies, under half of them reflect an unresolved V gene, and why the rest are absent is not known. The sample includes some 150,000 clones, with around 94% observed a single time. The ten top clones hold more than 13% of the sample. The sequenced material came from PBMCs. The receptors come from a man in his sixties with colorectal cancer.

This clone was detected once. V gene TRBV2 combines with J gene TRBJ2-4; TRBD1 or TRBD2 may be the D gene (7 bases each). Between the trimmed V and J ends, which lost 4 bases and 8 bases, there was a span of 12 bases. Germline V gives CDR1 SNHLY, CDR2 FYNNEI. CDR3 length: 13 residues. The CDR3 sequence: CASSGQGGDIQYF. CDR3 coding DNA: TGTGCCAGCAGTGGCCAGGGGGGGGACATTCAGTACTTC. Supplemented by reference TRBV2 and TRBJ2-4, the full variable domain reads EPEVTQTPSHQVTQMGQEVILRCVPISNHLYFYWYRQILGQKVEFLVSFYNNEISEKSEIFDDQFSVERPDGSNFTLKIRSTKLEDSAMYFCASSGQGGDIQYFGAGTRLSVL.

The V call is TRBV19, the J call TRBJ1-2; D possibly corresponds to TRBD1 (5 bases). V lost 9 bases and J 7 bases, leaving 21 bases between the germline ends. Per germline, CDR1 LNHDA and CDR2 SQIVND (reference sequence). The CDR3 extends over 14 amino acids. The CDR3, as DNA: TGTGCCAGCCTCCTGCCGGGGCCGGGGAGTGGCTACACCTTC. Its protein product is CASLLPGPGSGYTF.

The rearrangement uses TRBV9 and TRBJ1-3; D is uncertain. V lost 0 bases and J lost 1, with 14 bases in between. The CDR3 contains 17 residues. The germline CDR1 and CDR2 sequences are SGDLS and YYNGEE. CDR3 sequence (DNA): TGTGCCAGCAGCGTAGGATTGGCAGACCTTTCTGGAAACACCATATATTTT. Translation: CASSVGLADLSGNTIYF.

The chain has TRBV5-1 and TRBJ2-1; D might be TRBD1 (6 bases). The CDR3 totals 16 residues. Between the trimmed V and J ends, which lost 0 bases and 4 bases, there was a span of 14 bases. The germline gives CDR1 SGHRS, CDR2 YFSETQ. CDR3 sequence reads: CASSLATRGQYNEQFF. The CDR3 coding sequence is TGCGCCAGCAGCTTGGCCACCAGGGGACAATACAATGAGCAGTTCTTC.

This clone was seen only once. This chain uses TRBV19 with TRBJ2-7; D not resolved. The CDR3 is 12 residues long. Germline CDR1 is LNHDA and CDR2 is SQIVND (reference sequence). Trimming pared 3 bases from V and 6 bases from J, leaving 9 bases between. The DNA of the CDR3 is TGTGCCAGTAGTATGGGATCAGGCGAGCAGTACTTC. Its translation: CASSMGSGEQYF.

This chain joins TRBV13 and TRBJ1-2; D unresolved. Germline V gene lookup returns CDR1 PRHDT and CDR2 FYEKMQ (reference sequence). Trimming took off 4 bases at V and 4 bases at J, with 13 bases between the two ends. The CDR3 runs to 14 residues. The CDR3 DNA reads TGTGCCAGCAGCTCGGTCAAGGGCTCCTATGGCTACACCTTC. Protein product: CASSSVKGSYGYTF.

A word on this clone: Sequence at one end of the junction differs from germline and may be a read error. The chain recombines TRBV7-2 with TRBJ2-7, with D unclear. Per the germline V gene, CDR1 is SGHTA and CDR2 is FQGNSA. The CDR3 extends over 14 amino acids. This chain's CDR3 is CASSLDDRTYEQYF. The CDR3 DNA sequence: TGTGCCAGCAGCTTAGACGACCGAACCTACGAGCAGTATTTC.

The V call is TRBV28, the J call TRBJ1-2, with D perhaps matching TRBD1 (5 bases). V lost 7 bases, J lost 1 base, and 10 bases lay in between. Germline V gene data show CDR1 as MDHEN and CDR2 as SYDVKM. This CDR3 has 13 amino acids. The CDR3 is CASTQGNNYGYTF. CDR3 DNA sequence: TGTGCCAGCACCCAGGGAAATAACTATGGCTACACCTTC.

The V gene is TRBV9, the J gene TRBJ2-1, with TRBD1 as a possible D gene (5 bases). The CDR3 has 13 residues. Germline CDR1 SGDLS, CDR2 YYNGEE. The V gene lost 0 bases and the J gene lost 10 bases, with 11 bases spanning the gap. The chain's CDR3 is CASSVVGVGEQFF. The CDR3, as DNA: TGTGCCAGCAGCGTAGTAGGGGTTGGGGAGCAGTTCTTC.

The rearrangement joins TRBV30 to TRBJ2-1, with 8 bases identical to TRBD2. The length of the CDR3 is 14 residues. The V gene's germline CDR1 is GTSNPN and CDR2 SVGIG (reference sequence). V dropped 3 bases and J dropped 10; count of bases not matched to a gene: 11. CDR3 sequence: CAWRTSGGASEQFF. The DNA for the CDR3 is TGTGCCTGGAGGACGAGCGGGGGCGCATCGGAGCAGTTCTTC.

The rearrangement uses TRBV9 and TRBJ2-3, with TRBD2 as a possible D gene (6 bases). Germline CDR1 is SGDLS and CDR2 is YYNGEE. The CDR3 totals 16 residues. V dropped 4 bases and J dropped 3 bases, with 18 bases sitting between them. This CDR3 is CASSRIWGAGTDTQYF. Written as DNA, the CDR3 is TGTGCCAGCAGCCGTATATGGGGCGCGGGGACAGATACGCAGTATTTT.

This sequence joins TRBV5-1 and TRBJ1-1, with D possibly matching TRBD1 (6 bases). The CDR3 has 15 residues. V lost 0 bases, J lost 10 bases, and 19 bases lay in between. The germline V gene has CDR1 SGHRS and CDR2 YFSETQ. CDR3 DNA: TGCGCCAGCAGCTTGGGGGACCGTCGGACAGAAAGAGCTTTCTTT. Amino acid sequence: CASSLGDRRTERAFF.

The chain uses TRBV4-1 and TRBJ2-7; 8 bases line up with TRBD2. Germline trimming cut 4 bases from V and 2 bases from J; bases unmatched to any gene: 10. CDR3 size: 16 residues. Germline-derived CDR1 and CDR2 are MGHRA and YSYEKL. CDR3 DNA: TGCGCCAGCAGCCTTACGGGAATTAGCGGGGCCTACGAGCAGTACTTC. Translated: CASSLTGISGAYEQYF.

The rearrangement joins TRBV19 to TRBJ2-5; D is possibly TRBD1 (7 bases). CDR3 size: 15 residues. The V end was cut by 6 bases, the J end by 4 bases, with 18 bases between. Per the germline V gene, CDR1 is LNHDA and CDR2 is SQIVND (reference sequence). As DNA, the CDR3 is TGTGCCAGTAGCTACACAGGGGTGGGGGGAGAGACCCAGTACTTC. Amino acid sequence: CASSYTGVGGETQYF.

CDR3 protein: CASSTASGGKGTDTQYF. CDR3 bases: TGTGCCAGTAGTACGGCTAGCGGGGGGAAGGGGACAGATACGCAGTATTTT. The V and J genes are TRBV19 and TRBJ2-3; TRBD2 agrees at 11 bases. The CDR3 extends over 17 amino acids. The germline V gene encodes CDR1 LNHDA and CDR2 SQIVND (reference sequence). With 4 bases clipped from V and 3 bases from J, the junction kept 9 bases outside the gene matches.